This record covers a single T cell receptor (beta chain). The antigen remains undetermined. This specimen belongs to a study of cytomegalovirus exposure and HLA in healthy donors. Overall study results and limits: Analyzed later, most CMV-associated TCR beta chains appeared HLA-restricted. A later analysis linked a missense variant in DCLRE1C to the trimming of TCR beta V and J genes.

PCR amplification relied on 60 Vbeta primers (plus 13 Jbeta primers). Profiled with immunoSEQ multiplex PCR; TCRdb holds only in-frame clones, not every one. This table holds roughly 40,000 clones. The sequence was collected from a man aged 25-45 years in good health and CMV-seronegative. The material sequenced was PBMCs.

CDR3 amino acids: CAWSVPGTQYF. The CDR3 DNA reads TGTGCCTGGAGTGTTCCGGGGACCCAGTACTTC. The gene calls are TRBV30 and TRBJ2-5; no firm D call. Germline-derived CDR1 and CDR2 are GTSNPN and SVGIG (reference sequence). CDR3 size: 11 residues. Between the trimmed V and J ends, which lost 0 bases and 7 bases, there was a span of 6 bases.